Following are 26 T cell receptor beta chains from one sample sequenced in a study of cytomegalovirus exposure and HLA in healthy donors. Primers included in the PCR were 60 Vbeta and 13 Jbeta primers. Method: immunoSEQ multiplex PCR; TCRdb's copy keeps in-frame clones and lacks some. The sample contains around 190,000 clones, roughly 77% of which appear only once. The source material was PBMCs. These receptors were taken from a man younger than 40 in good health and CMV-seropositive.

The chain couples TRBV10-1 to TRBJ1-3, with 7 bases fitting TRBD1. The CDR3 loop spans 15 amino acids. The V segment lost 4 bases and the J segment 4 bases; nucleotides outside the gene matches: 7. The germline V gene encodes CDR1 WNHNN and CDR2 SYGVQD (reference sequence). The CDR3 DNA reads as TGCGCCAGCAGTGCAAAGGGGGCGGGAGGAAACACCATATATTTT. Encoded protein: CASSAKGAGGNTIYF.

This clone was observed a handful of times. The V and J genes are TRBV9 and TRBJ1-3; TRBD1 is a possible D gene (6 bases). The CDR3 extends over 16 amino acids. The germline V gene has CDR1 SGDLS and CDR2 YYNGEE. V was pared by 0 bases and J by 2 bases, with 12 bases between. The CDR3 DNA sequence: TGTGCCAGCAGCGTAGGAGGGGGGGGAACTGGAAACACCATATATTTT. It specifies CASSVGGGGTGNTIYF.

The CDR3 DNA reads as TGCGCCAGCAGCCCGAGGACAGATCTGGAGGCCAACGTCCTGACTTTC. This gives the protein CASSPRTDLEANVLTF. The gene calls are TRBV5-1 and TRBJ2-6; D perhaps matches TRBD1 (6 bases). CDR1 SGHRS and CDR2 YFSETQ come from the germline V gene. CDR3 size: 16 residues. V lost 4 bases to trimming and J lost 6 bases, with 17 bases between them.

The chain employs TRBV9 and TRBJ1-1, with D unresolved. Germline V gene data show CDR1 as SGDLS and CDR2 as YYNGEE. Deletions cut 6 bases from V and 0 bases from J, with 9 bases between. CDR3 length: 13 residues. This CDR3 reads CASTRDMNTEAFF. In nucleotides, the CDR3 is TGTGCCAGCACCCGAGACATGAACACTGAAGCTTTCTTT.

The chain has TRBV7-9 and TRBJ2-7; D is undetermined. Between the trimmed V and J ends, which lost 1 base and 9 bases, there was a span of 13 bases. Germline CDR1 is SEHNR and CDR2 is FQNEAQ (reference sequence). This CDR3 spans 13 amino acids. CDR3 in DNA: TGTGCCAGCAGCTTAGGGCAGAGGAGCGTGCAGTACTTC. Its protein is CASSLGQRSVQYF.

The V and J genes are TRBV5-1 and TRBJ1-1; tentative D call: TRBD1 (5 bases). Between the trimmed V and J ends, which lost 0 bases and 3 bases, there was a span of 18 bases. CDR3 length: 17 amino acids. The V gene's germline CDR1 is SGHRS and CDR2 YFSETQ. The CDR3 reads CASSLAVDRPGDTEAFF. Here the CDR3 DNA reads TGCGCCAGCAGCTTGGCGGTAGACAGACCGGGGGACACTGAAGCTTTCTTT.

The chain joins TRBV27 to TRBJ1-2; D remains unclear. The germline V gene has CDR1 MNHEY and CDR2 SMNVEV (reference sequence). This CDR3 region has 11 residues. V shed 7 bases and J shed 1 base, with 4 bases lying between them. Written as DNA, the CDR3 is TGTGCCAGCATGAGTAACTATGGCTACACCTTC. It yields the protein CASMSNYGYTF.

The CDR3 sequence is CASSPGEVRGYTF. The CDR3 DNA sequence: TGTGCCAGCTCACCCGGAGAGGTACGTGGCTACACCTTC. The V and J genes are TRBV18 and TRBJ1-2; D is unresolved. Trimming removed 3 bases at V and 7 bases at J, with 12 bases between. This CDR3 comprises 13 residues. The germline gives CDR1 KGHSH, CDR2 LQKENI.

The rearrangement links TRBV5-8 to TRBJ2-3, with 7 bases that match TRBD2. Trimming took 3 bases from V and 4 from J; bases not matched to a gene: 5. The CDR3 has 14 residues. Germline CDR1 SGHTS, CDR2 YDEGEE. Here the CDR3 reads CASSYGLGADTQYF. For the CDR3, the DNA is TGTGCCAGCAGCTACGGACTAGGTGCAGATACGCAGTATTTT.

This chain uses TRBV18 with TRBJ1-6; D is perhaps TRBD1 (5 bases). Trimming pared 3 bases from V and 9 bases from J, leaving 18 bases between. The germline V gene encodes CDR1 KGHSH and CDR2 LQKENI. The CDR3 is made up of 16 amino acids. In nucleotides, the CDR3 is TGTGCCAGCTCACCGGTCCCAACAGGAGTAGGTTCACCCCTCCACTTT. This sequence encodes CASSPVPTGVGSPLHF.

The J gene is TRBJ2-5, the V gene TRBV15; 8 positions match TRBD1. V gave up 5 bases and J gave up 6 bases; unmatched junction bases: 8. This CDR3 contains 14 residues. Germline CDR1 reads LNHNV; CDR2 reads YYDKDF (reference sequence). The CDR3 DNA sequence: TGTGCCACCAGCTCCCAGGGGGCTCTGCAGACCCAGTACTTC. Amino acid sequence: CATSSQGALQTQYF. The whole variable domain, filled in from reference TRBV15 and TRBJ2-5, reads DAMVIQNPRYQVTQFGKPVTLSCSQTLNHNVMYWYQQKSSQAPKLLFHYYDKDFNNEADTPDNFQSRRPNTSFCFLDIRSPGLGDTAMYLCATSSQGALQTQYFGPGTRLLVL.

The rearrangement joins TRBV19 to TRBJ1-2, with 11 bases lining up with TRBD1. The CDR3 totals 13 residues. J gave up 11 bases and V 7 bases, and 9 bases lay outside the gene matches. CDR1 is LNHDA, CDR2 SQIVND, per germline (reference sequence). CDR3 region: CASKVRDRGSYTF. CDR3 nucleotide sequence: TGTGCCAGTAAAGTTCGGGACAGGGGGAGTTACACCTTC.

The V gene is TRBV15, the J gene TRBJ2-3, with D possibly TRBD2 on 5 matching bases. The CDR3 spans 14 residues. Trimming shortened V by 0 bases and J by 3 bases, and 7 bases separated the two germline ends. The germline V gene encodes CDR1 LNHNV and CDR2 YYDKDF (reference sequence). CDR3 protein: CATSRDRGTDTQYF. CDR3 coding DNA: TGTGCCACCAGCAGAGATCGGGGAACAGATACGCAGTATTTT.

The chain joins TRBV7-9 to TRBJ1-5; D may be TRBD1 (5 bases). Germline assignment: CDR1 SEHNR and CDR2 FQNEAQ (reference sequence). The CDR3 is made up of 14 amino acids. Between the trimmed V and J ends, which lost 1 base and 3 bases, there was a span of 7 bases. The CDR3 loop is CASSLEGNNQPQHF. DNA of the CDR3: TGTGCCAGCAGCTTAGAGGGGAACAATCAGCCCCAGCATTTT.

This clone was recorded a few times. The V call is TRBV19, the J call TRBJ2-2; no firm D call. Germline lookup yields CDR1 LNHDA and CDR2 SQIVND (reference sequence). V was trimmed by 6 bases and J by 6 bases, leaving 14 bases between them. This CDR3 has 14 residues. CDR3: CASSRVAAAGELFF. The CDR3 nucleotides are TGTGCCAGTAGCCGCGTGGCGGCCGCCGGGGAGCTGTTTTTT. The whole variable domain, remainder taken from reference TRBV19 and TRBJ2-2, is DGGITQSPKYLFRKEGQNVTLSCEQNLNHDAMYWYRQDPGQGLRLIYYSQIVNDFQKGDIAEGYSVSREKKESFPLTVTSAQKNPTAFYLCASSRVAAAGELFFGEGSRLTVL.

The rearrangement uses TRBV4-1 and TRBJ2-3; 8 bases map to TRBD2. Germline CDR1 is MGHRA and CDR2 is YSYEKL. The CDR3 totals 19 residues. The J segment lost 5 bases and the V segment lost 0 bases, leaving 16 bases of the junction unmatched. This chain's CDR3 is CASSQDRRGALVGGDTQYF. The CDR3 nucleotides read TGCGCCAGCAGCCAAGATCGGCGGGGGGCCCTAGTTGGGGGAGATACGCAGTATTTT.

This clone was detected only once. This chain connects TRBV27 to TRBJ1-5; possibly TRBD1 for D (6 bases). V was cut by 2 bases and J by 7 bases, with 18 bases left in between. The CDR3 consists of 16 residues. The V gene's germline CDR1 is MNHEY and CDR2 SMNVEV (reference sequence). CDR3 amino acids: CASSLLGGASRQPQHF. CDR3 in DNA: TGTGCCAGCAGTTTACTTGGGGGCGCGTCACGGCAGCCCCAGCATTTT.

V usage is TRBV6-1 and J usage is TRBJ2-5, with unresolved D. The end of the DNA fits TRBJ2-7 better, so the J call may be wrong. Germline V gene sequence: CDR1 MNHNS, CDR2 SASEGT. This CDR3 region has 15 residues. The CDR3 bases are TGTGCCAGCAGTCCATTTGGGCGAAGCTCCTACGAGCAGTACTTC. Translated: CASSPFGRSSYEQYF.

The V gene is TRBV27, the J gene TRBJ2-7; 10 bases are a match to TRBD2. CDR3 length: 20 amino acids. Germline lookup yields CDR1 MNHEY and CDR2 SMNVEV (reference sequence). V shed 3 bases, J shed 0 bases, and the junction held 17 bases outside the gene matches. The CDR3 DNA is TGTGCCAGCAGTTTTTCTCCCAGGGGCACCGGGACTAGCGCCTCCTACGAGCAGTACTTC. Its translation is CASSFSPRGTGTSASYEQYF.

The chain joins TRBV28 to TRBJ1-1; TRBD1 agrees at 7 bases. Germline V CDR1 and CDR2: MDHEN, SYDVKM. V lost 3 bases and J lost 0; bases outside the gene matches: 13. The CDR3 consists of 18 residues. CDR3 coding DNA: TGTGCCAGCAGTTTGCCCCCCGGGACAGTTGGGATGAACACTGAAGCTTTCTTT. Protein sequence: CASSLPPGTVGMNTEAFF.

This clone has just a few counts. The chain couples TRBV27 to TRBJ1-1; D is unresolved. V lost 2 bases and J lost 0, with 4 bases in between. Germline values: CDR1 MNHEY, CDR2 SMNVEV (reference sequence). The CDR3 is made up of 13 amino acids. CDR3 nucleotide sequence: TGTGCCAGCAGTTTAATCATGAACACTGAAGCTTTCTTT. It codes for CASSLIMNTEAFF.

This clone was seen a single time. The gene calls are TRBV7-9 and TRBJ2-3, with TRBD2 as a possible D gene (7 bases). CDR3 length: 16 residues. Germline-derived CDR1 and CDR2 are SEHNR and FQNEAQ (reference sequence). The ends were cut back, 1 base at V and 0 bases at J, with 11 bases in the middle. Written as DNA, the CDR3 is TGTGCCAGCAGCTTAGAGGGGGGGCCTAGCACAGATACGCAGTATTTT. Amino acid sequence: CASSLEGGPSTDTQYF.

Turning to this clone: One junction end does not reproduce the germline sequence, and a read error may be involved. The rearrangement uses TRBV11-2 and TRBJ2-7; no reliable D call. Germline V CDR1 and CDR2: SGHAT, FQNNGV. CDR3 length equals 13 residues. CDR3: CASSLNTLYEQCF. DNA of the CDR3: TGTGCCAGCAGCTTAAATACACTATACGAGCAGTGCTTC.

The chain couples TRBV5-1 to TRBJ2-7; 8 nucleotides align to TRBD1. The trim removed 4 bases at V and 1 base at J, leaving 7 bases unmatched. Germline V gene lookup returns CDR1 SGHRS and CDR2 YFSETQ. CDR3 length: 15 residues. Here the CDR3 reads CASSTQGAGSYEQYF. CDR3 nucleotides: TGCGCCAGCAGCACCCAGGGGGCGGGATCCTACGAGCAGTACTTC.

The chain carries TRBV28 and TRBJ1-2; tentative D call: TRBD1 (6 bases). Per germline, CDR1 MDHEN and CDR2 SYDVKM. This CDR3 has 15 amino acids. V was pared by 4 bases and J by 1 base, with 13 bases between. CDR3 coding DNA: TGTGCCAGCAGTTCCCTGGGAGGGGGTAACTATGGCTACACCTTC. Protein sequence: CASSSLGGGNYGYTF.

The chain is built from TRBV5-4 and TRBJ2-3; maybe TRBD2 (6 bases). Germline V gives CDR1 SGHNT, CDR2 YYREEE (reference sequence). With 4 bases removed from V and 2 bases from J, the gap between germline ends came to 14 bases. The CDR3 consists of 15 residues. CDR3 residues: CASSPGGTFTDTQYF. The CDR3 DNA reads TGTGCCAGCAGCCCTGGGGGGACTTTCACAGATACGCAGTATTTT.